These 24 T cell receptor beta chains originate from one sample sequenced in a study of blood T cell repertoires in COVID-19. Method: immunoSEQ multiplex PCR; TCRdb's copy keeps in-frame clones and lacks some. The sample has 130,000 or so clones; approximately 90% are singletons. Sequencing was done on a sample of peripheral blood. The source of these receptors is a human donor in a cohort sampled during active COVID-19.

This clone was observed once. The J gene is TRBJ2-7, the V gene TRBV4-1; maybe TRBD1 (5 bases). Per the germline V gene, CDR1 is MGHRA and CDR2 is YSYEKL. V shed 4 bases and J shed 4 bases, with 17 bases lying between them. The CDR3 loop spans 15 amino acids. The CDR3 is CASSLTSEGVYEQYF. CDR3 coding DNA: TGCGCCAGCAGCCTCACCTCAGAAGGGGTTTACGAGCAGTACTTC.

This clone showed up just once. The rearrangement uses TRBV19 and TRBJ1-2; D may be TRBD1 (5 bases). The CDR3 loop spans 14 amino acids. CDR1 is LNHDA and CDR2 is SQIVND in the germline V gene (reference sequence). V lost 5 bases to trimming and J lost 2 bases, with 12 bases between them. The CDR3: CASSGRGLNYGYTF. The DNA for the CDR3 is TGTGCCAGTAGTGGGCGGGGGTTGAACTATGGCTACACCTTC.

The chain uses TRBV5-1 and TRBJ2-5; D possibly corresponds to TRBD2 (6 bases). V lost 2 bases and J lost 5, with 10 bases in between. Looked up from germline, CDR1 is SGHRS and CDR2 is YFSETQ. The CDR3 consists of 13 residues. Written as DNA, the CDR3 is TGCGCCAGCAGCTTTGGGGGGTCGGAGACCCAGTACTTC. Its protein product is CASSFGGSETQYF.

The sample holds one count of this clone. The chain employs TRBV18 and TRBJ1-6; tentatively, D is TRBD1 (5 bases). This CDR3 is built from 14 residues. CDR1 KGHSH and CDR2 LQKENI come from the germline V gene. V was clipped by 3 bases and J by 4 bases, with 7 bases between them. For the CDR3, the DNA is TGTGCCAGCTCACCCCCAGGGTATAATTCACCCCTCCACTTT. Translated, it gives CASSPPGYNSPLHF.

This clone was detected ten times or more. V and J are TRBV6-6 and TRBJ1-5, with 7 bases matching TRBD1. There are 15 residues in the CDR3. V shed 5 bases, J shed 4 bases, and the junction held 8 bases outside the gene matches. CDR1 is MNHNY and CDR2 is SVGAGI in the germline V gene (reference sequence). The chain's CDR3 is CASSDPGQINQPQHF. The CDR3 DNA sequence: TGTGCCAGCAGTGATCCGGGACAGATAAATCAGCCCCAGCATTTT.

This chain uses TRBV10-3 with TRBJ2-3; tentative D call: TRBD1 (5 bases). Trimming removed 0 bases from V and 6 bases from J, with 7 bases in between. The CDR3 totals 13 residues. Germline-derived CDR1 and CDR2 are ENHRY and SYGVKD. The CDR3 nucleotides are TGTGCCATCAGTGAGTCGGGGCGGGATACGCAGTATTTT. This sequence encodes CAISESGRDTQYF.

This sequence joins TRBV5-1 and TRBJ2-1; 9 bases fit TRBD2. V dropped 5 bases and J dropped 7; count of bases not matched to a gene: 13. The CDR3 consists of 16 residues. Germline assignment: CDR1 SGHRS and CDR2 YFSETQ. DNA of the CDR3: TGCGCCAGCAGTCCTTTCTTAGCGGGGGCCGCTAATGAGCAGTTCTTC. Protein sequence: CASSPFLAGAANEQFF.

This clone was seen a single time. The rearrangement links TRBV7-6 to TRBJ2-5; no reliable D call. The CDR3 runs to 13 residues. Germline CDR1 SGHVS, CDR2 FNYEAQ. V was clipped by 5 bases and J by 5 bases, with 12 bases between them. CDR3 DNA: TGTGCCAGCAGCCCCCGCGGCGTCGAGACCCAGTACTTC. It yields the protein CASSPRGVETQYF.

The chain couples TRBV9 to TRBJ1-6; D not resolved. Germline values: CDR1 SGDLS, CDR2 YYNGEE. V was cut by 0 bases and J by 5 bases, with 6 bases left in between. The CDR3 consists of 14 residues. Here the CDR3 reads CASSVGQDNSPLHF. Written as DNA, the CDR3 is TGTGCCAGCAGCGTAGGTCAGGATAATTCACCCCTCCACTTT.

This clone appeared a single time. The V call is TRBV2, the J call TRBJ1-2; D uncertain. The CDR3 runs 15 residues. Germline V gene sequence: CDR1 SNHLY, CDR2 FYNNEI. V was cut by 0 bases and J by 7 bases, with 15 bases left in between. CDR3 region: CASSEAFWAVGGYTF. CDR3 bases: TGTGCCAGCAGTGAAGCATTCTGGGCAGTTGGTGGCTACACCTTC.

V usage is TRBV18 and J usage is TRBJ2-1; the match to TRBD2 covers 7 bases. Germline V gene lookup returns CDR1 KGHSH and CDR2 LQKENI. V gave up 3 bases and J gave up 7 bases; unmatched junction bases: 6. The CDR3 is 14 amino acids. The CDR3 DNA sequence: TGTGCCAGCTCACCCTTGGGGCGGGGGAATGAGCAGTTCTTC. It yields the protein CASSPLGRGNEQFF.

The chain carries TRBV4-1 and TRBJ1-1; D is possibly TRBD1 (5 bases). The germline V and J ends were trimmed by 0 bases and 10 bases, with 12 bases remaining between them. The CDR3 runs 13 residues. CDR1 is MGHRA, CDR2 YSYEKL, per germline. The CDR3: CASSQDTRRGAFF. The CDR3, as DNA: TGCGCCAGCAGCCAAGACACAAGGAGGGGAGCTTTCTTT.

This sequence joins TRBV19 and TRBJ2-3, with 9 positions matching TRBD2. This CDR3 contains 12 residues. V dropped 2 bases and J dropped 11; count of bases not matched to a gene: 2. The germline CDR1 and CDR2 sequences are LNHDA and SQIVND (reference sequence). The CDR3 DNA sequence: TGTGCCAGTAGTATAAAGCGGGGGGAGCAGTATTTT. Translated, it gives CASSIKRGEQYF.

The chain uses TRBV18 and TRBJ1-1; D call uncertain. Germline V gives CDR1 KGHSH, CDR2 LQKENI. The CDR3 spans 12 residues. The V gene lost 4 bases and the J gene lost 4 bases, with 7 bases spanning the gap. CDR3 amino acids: CASSHSSTEAFF. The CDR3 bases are TGTGCCAGCTCACATTCCAGCACTGAAGCTTTCTTT.

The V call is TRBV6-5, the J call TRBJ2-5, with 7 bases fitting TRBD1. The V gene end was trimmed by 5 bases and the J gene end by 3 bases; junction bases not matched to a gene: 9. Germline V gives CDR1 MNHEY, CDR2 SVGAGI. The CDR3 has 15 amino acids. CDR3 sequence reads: CASSPGSQGKETQYF. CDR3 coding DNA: TGTGCCAGCAGTCCCGGGTCACAGGGGAAAGAGACCCAGTACTTC.

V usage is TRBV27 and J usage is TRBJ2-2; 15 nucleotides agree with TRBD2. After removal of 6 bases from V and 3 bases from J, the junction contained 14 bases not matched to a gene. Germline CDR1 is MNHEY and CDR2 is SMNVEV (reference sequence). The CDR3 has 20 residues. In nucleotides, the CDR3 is TGTGCCAGCAGCCTCGAACCGGGACTAGCGGGAGGAAGTTACACCGGGGAGCTGTTTTTT. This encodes CASSLEPGLAGGSYTGELFF.

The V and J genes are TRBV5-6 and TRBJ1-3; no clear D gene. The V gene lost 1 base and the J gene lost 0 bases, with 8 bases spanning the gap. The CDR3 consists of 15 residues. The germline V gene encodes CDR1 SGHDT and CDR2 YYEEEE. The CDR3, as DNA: TGTGCCAGCAGCTTGAAAACAGCCTCTGGAAACACCATATATTTT. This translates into CASSLKTASGNTIYF.

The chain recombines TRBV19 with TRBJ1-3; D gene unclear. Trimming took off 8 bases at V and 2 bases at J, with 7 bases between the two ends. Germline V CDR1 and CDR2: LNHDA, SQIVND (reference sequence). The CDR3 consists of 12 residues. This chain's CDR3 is CASAIAGNTIYF. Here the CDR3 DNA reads TGTGCCAGTGCAATAGCTGGAAACACCATATATTTT.

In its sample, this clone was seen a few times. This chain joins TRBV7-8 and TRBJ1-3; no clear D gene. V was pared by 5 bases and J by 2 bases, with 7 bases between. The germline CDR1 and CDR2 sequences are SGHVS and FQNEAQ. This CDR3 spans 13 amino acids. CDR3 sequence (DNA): TGTGCCAGCAGCCTTTACACTGGAAACACCATATATTTT. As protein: CASSLYTGNTIYF.

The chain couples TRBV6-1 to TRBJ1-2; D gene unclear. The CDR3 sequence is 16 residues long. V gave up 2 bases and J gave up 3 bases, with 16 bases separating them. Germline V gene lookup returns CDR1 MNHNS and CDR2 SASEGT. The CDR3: CASSEWMGGQHYGYTF. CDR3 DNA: TGTGCCAGCAGTGAATGGATGGGAGGGCAGCACTATGGCTACACCTTC.

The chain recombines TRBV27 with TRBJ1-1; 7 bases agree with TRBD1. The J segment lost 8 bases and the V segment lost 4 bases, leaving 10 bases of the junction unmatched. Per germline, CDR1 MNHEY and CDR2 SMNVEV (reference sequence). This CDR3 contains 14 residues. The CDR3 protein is CASSSHGQAREAFF. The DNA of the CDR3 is TGTGCCAGCAGTTCTCATGGACAGGCGAGAGAAGCTTTCTTT.

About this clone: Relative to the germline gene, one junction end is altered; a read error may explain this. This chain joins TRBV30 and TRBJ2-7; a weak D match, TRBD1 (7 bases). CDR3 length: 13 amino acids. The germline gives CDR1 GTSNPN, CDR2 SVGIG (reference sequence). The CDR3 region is CAWRGTVTYEQYF. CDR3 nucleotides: TGTGCTTGGAGGGGGACAGTGACCTACGAGCAGTACTTC.

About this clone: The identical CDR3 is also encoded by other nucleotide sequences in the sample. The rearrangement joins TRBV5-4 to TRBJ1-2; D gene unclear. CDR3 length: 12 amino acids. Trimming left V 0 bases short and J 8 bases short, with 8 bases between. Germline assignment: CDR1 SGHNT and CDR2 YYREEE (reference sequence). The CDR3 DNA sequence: TGTGCCAGCAGCTTGGACTCGGGGGGCTACACCTTC. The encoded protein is CASSLDSGGYTF.

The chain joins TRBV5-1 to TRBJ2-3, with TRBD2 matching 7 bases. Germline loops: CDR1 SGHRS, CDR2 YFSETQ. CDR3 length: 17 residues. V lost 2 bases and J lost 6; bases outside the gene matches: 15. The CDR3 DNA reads TGCGCCAGCAGCTTCGCGGGGGTAGAGATTGGCGGGGATACGCAGTATTTT. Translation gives CASSFAGVEIGGDTQYF.